This TCR beta chain originates from a study of cytomegalovirus exposure and HLA in healthy donors. Study-level results: In vitro, three CMV-associated chains proved specific for CMV antigens.

Germline loops: CDR1 SGHRS, CDR2 YFSETQ. The length of the CDR3 is 15 residues. V was cut by 0 bases and J by 1 base, with 9 bases left in between. The PCR employed 60 Vbeta primers together with 13 Jbeta primers. Authors' analysis steps: In a later analysis, of 80 million to 90 million unique beta chains, roughly 9.9 million appeared in at least two donors. The method was immunoSEQ multiplex PCR; TCRdb's version includes in-frame clones alone and lacks a portion of them. V and J calls and clone size follow that table, whereas D and trimming were derived from the DNA. The table includes hundreds of thousands of clones, about 75% detected once. Concerning this clone: Its antigen is unknown.

Sequenced sample: PBMCs. The chain joins TRBV5-1 to TRBJ2-3; unclear D gene. This sequence originates from a female donor in good health and CMV-seronegative. CDR3: CASSLGVARTDTQYF. CDR3 in DNA: TGCGCCAGCAGCTTGGGTGTAGCTCGCACAGATACGCAGTATTTT.